This entry lists 24 T cell receptor beta chains sequenced from one sample in a study of blood T cell repertoires in COVID-19. Method: immunoSEQ multiplex PCR; TCRdb's copy keeps in-frame clones and lacks some. The table lists around 450,000 clones, nearly 90% of them singletons. Specimen: PBMCs or T cells enriched from blood (not recorded which). All receptors derive from a woman between 18 and 29 years old with acute COVID-19.

The rearrangement links TRBV7-2 to TRBJ1-2; 7 nucleotides match TRBD1. CDR3 length equals 15 residues. Germline CDR1 and CDR2: SGHTA and FQGNSA. V lost 3 bases and J lost 2; bases outside the gene matches: 6. The CDR3 sequence: CASSFPPGQNYGYTF. DNA for the CDR3: TGTGCCAGCAGCTTCCCACCGGGACAGAACTATGGCTACACCTTC.

V and J are TRBV11-2 and TRBJ2-1; a weak D match, TRBD2 (5 bases). Germline V gene sequence: CDR1 SGHAT, CDR2 FQNNGV. The ends were cut back, 5 bases at V and 8 bases at J, with 10 bases in the middle. The CDR3 covers 12 residues. CDR3 sequence: CASSKLEHEQFF. DNA of the CDR3: TGTGCCAGCAGCAAACTAGAGCATGAGCAGTTCTTC.

The chain combines TRBV15 with TRBJ1-2; D call uncertain. The germline CDR1 and CDR2 sequences are LNHNV and YYDKDF (reference sequence). Deletions cut 0 bases from V and 7 bases from J, with 9 bases between. This CDR3 has 13 amino acids. The CDR3 DNA reads as TGTGCCACCAGCAGAGATCACCATAGTGGCTACACCTTC. Residues: CATSRDHHSGYTF.

The chain couples TRBV6-6 to TRBJ2-7; D ambiguous. Trimming took 7 bases from V and 2 from J, leaving 12 bases between them. The CDR3 is made up of 13 amino acids. Looked up from germline, CDR1 is MNHNY and CDR2 is SVGAGI (reference sequence). The DNA of the CDR3 is TGTGCCAGCACGTCAGGATCTCCCTACGAGCAGTACTTC. Protein product: CASTSGSPYEQYF.

The J gene is TRBJ1-2, the V gene TRBV5-6; 8 nucleotides match TRBD1. J gave up 1 base and V 3 bases, and 5 bases lay outside the gene matches. Germline V lookup: CDR1 SGHDT, CDR2 YYEEEE. The CDR3 runs 15 residues. This chain's CDR3 is CASSWTGRHNYGYTF. Here the CDR3 DNA reads TGTGCCAGCAGCTGGACAGGGCGGCATAACTATGGCTACACCTTC.

V usage is TRBV7-9 and J usage is TRBJ2-7; 7 bases fit TRBD1. The CDR3 is 17 residues long. J was trimmed by 1 base and V by 3 bases; bases with no gene match: 12. Per the germline V gene, CDR1 is SEHNR and CDR2 is FQNEAQ (reference sequence). CDR3 DNA sequence: TGTGCCAGCAGCTTGAGAATAACAGGGGCCAGGTCCTACGAGCAGTACTTC. Amino acids: CASSLRITGARSYEQYF.

This clone was seen a few times. V usage is TRBV25-1 and J usage is TRBJ1-6; 7 bases line up with TRBD1. This CDR3 spans 15 amino acids. CDR1 and CDR2 (germline): MGHDK, SYGVNS. V shed 5 bases and J 10 bases; nucleotides not matched to a gene: 11. The CDR3 region has the DNA TGTGCCAGCAGTCTCCGGACAGGCGGGGACTCACCCCTCCACTTT. Translation: CASSLRTGGDSPLHF.

V is TRBV4-2 and J is TRBJ1-4; D uncertain. Trimming removed 0 bases at V and 5 bases at J, with 4 bases between. CDR3 size: 13 residues. CDR1 and CDR2 from the germline V gene are LGHNA and YNFKEQ. The CDR3 nucleotides read TGTGCCAGCAGCCAAGACAGGAATGAAAAACTGTTTTTT. Protein product: CASSQDRNEKLFF.

The chain recombines TRBV7-6 with TRBJ2-1; 9 nucleotides agree with TRBD1. CDR1 and CDR2 (germline): SGHVS, FNYEAQ. V dropped 5 bases and J dropped 6; count of bases not matched to a gene: 11. The CDR3 has 16 residues. The CDR3 spells CASSPTTGTGLNEQFF. DNA for the CDR3: TGTGCCAGCAGCCCAACTACCGGGACAGGGCTCAATGAGCAGTTCTTC. Full variable domain (rest looked up from reference TRBV7-6 and TRBJ2-1): GAGVSQSPRYKVTKRGQDVALRCDPISGHVSLYWYRQALGQGPEFLTYFNYEAQQDKSGLPNDRFSAERPEGSISTLTIQRTEQRDSAMYRCASSPTTGTGLNEQFFGPGTRLTVL.

J is TRBJ1-3 and V is TRBV2; TRBD1 might be the D (5 bases). There are 15 residues in the CDR3. With 4 bases removed from V and 0 bases from J, the gap between germline ends came to 10 bases. Germline loops: CDR1 SNHLY, CDR2 FYNNEI. The CDR3 DNA follows: TGTGCCAGCAGTGGGGTCGGGGGCTCTGGAAACACCATATATTTT. Translation: CASSGVGGSGNTIYF.

This chain joins TRBV5-1 and TRBJ2-2, with TRBD1 matching over 9 bases. V dropped 4 bases and J dropped 3; count of bases not matched to a gene: 13. The CDR3 spans 18 residues. Germline V gene sequence: CDR1 SGHRS, CDR2 YFSETQ. The CDR3 region has the DNA TGCGCCAGCAGCGTACCGGACAGGGGCCCCGTGGACACCGGGGAGCTGTTTTTT. Protein sequence: CASSVPDRGPVDTGELFF.

The CDR3 protein is CASSRLSTDTQYF. The CDR3, as DNA: TGTGCCAGCAGTCGTCTTTCCACAGATACGCAGTATTTT. The rearrangement uses TRBV25-1 and TRBJ2-3; D not resolved. V lost 5 bases, J lost 2 bases, and 8 bases lay in between. Germline V gene sequence: CDR1 MGHDK, CDR2 SYGVNS. CDR3 size: 13 residues.

The chain is built from TRBV19 and TRBJ1-3; D perhaps matches TRBD1 (6 bases). CDR1 is LNHDA and CDR2 is SQIVND in the germline V gene (reference sequence). V lost 5 bases and J lost 2, with 10 bases in between. The CDR3 runs 14 residues. Written as DNA, the CDR3 is TGTGCCAGTAGTCCCGGGACAACTGGAAACACCATATATTTT. Its translation: CASSPGTTGNTIYF.

A few counts support this clone. V and J are TRBV15 and TRBJ2-5, with D possibly matching TRBD1 (5 bases). The ends were cut back, 0 bases at V and 7 bases at J, with 21 bases in the middle. The CDR3 sequence is 17 residues long. Germline lookup yields CDR1 LNHNV and CDR2 YYDKDF (reference sequence). DNA of the CDR3: TGTGCCACCAGCAGAGATACGTTCAGGGTAGATTACGGGACCCAGTACTTC. It codes for CATSRDTFRVDYGTQYF.

As to this clone: Mismatch with germline at one junction end may stem from a read error. The rearrangement uses TRBV7-2 and TRBJ2-7, with 8 bases identical to TRBD1. The germline CDR1 and CDR2 sequences are SGHTA and FQGNSA. The CDR3 consists of 15 residues. The CDR3 loop is CASSLVQGGSKEQYF. In DNA, the CDR3 is TGTGCCAGCAGTTTAGTACAGGGGGGATCAAAAGAGCAGTACTTC. The whole variable domain, remainder taken from reference TRBV7-2 and TRBJ2-7, is GAGVSQSPSNKVTEKGKDVELRCDPISGHTALYWYRQSLGQGLEFLIYFQGNSAPDKSGLPSDRFSAERTGGSVSTLTIQRTQQEDSAVYLCASSLVQGGSKEQYFGPGTRLTVT.

CDR3 sequence: CASSTLRNTEAFF. CDR3 in DNA: TGTGCCAGCAGCACCCTGAGGAACACTGAAGCTTTCTTT. V usage is TRBV12-3 or TRBV12-4 and J usage is TRBJ1-1; D ambiguous. CDR3 length: 13 amino acids. Trimming removed 6 bases from V and 1 base from J, with 9 bases in between.

The J gene is TRBJ2-7, the V gene TRBV2; TRBD2 agrees at 13 bases. After removal of 6 bases from V and 4 bases from J, the junction contained 18 bases not matched to a gene. The germline V gene has CDR1 SNHLY and CDR2 FYNNEI. The CDR3 covers 19 residues. The CDR3 spells CASRLPGLAGLVGRYEQYF. The CDR3 nucleotides read TGTGCCAGCAGACTCCCGGGACTAGCGGGGTTAGTGGGTCGTTACGAGCAGTACTTC. Full variable domain (remainder filled in from reference TRBV2 and TRBJ2-7): EPEVTQTPSHQVTQMGQEVILRCVPISNHLYFYWYRQILGQKVEFLVSFYNNEISEKSEIFDDQFSVERPDGSNFTLKIRSTKLEDSAMYFCASRLPGLAGLVGRYEQYFGPGTRLTVT.

The chain carries TRBV4-3 and TRBJ2-3; TRBD2 is a possible D gene (7 bases). Trimming cost V 8 bases and J 1 base, with 16 bases left between them. Germline values: CDR1 LGHNA, CDR2 YSLEER. The CDR3 is made up of 15 amino acids. Here the CDR3 reads CASAQGGAGTDTQYF. The CDR3 DNA reads as TGCGCCAGCGCACAGGGAGGGGCCGGCACAGATACGCAGTATTTT.

This chain uses TRBV5-1 with TRBJ1-1; D is unclear. The CDR3 is made up of 14 amino acids. Germline V gene data show CDR1 as SGHRS and CDR2 as YFSETQ. The V end was cut by 2 bases, the J end by 4 bases, with 12 bases between. CDR3 sequence: CASSFVSRGTEAFF. CDR3 DNA: TGCGCCAGCAGCTTCGTTTCGCGAGGCACTGAAGCTTTCTTT.

A note on this clone: This sample includes further DNA sequences coding for the same CDR3. This chain links TRBV29-1 with TRBJ1-5; 9 bases line up with TRBD1. V dropped 6 bases and J dropped 4; count of bases not matched to a gene: 1. Looked up from germline, CDR1 is SQVTM and CDR2 is ANQGSEA. This CDR3 comprises 12 residues. For the CDR3, the DNA is TGCAGCGTGGGGACAGGGAATCAGCCCCAGCATTTT. Its protein product is CSVGTGNQPQHF.

This clone was detected only once. The chain uses TRBV4-1 and TRBJ1-5; no clear D gene. CDR1 and CDR2 from the germline V gene are MGHRA and YSYEKL. The CDR3 contains 14 residues. Trimming shortened V by 0 bases and J by 4 bases, and 7 bases separated the two germline ends. CDR3 bases: TGCGCCAGCAGCCAAGATATCGGGAATCAGCCCCAGCATTTT. The encoded protein is CASSQDIGNQPQHF.

This chain connects TRBV4-1 to TRBJ2-3; maybe TRBD2 (5 bases). The V and J ends lost 0 bases and 6 bases respectively, with 19 bases between them. The CDR3 consists of 17 residues. In germline, CDR1 is MGHRA, CDR2 YSYEKL. CDR3 residues: CASSQDGERSLTDTQYF. CDR3 DNA: TGCGCCAGCAGCCAAGACGGTGAGCGGAGCCTCACGGATACGCAGTATTTT.

This rearrangement joins TRBV6-4 to TRBJ1-5; a weak D match, TRBD1 (5 bases). Trimming shortened V by 8 bases and J by 2 bases, and 10 bases separated the two germline ends. There are 13 residues in the CDR3. Germline CDR1 and CDR2: MRHNA and SNTAGT. CDR3 region: CASDPRGNQPQHF. DNA for the CDR3: TGTGCCAGCGACCCCAGGGGCAATCAGCCCCAGCATTTT.

The rearrangement joins TRBV18 to TRBJ1-5; 8 nucleotides match TRBD1. CDR1 is KGHSH and CDR2 is LQKENI in the germline V gene. V lost 3 bases, J lost 7 bases, and 14 bases stayed unmatched. This CDR3 spans 17 amino acids. The CDR3 sequence is CASSPRTHQGAKQPQHF. The CDR3 nucleotides are TGTGCCAGCTCACCTAGAACTCATCAGGGGGCAAAGCAGCCCCAGCATTTT.